This TCR beta chain appears in the sequencing data of a study of vaccination effects on CD4 cells after COVID-19. On the study more broadly: Participants were vaccinated with two doses of either the BNT162b2 or mRNA-1273 vaccine.

Sequencing in the ViraFEST assay came after antigen-specific CD4+ T cells had been expanded with viral peptide pools, which were used to stimulate PBMC. Having been cultured for roughly 10 days, the cells underwent CD4+ T cell isolation. The study found no prior SARS-CoV-2 infection in the vaccine recipients, who tested negative for nucleocapsid antibodies. Every well housed 2.1 million or so PBMC, which grew in culture alongside around 9.8 IU/ml IL-2 and about 10 ug/ml peptides. Data came from immunoSEQ multiplex PCR; TCRdb stores just in-frame clones and leaves some out. The sample includes tens of thousands of clones, over 75% of them seen just once. Remarks on this clone: The target antigen is unknown.

Germline V gene data show CDR1 as MDHEN and CDR2 as SYDVKM. Trimming shortened V by 11 bases and J by 0 bases, and 13 bases separated the two germline ends. The CDR3 consists of 13 residues. General study findings and limits: Clones that were induced by infection or by vaccine showed marked contraction late after vaccination.

Sample: CD4+ T cells from PBMCs cultured with HCoV-NL63 spike peptides, taken before COVID-19 vaccination. The clonotype originates from a human donor who received a COVID-19 vaccine. The chain is built from TRBV28 and TRBJ2-5, with D maybe TRBD1 (5 bases). In DNA, the CDR3 is TGTGCCGTAAGGGGATCGTACCAAGAGACCCAGTACTTC. Translating gives CAVRGSYQETQYF.